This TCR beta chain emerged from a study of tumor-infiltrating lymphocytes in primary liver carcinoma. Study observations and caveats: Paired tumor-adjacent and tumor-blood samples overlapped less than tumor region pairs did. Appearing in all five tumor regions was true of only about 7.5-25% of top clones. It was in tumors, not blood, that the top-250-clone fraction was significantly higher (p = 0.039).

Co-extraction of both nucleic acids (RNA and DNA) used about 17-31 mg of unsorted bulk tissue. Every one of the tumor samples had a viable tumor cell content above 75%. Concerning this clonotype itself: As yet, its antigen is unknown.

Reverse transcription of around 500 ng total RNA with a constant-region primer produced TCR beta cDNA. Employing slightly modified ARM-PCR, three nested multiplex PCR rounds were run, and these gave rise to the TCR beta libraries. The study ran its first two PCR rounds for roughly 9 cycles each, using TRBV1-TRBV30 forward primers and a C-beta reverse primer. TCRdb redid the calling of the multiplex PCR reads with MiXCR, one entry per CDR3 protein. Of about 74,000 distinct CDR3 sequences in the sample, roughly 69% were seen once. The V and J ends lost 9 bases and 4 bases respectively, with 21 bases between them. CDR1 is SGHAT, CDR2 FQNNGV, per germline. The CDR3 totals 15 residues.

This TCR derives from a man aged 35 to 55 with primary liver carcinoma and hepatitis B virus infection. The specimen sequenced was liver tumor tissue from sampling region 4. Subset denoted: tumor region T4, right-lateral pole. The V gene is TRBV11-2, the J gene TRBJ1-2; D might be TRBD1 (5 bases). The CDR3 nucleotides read TGTGCCAGAGGCTCGTCCGGCGGGGGGACCTATGGCTACACCTTC. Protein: CARGSSGGGTYGYTF.